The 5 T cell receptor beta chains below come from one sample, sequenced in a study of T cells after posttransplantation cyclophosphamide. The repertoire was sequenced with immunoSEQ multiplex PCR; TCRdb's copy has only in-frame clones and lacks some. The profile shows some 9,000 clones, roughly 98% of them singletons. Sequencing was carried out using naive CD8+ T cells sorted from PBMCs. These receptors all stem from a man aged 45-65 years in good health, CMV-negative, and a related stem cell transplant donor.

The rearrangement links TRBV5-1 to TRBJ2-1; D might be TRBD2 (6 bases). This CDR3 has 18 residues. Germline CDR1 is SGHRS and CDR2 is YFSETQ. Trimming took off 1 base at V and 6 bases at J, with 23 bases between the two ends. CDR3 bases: TGCGCCAGCAGCTTGTCTGAGCGGGCGGACGGGGGAGCCAATGAGCAGTTCTTC. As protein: CASSLSERADGGANEQFF.

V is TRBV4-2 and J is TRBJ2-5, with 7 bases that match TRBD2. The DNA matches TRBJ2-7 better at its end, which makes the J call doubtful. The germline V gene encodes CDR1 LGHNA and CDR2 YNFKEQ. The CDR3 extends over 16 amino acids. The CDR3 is CASSQEAPGLQYEQYF. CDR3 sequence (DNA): TGTGCCAGCAGCCAAGAAGCGCCGGGACTACAGTACGAGCAGTACTTC.

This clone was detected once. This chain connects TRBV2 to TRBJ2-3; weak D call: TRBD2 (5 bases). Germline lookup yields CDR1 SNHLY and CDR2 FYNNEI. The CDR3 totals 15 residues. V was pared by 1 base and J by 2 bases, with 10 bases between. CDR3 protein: CASSEGTAATDTQYF. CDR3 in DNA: TGTGCCAGCAGTGAAGGTACAGCGGCCACAGATACGCAGTATTTT.

The chain's CDR3 is CASSQVTPVIWGNTIYF. As DNA, the CDR3 is TGTGCCAGCAGCCAAGTAACACCCGTCATATGGGGAAACACCATATATTTT. The chain couples TRBV14 to TRBJ1-3, with D unresolved. CDR3 size: 17 residues. Per the germline V gene, CDR1 is SGHDN and CDR2 is FVKESK. Trimming left V 1 base short and J 4 bases short, with 17 bases between.

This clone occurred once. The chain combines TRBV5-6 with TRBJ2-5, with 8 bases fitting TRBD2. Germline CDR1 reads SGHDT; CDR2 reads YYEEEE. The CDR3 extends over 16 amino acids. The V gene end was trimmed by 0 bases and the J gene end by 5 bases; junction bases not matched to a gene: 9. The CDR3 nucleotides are TGTGCCAGCAGCTTGGGAGCGGGGGCGCGTGATGAGACCCAGTACTTC. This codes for CASSLGAGARDETQYF.